The present T cell receptor (beta chain) was sequenced within a study of CD8 T cells in ankylosing spondylitis. Study-wide findings and caveats: A motif in TCR beta, a set of seven to nine highly homologous variants, appeared characteristic of ankylosing spondylitis blood. Peripheral blood samples showed relatively rare disease-linked clones, and these clones were CD8+.

About this clonotype: Its target is unknown.

Quantitative barcoded 5'-RACE was used to prepare TCR beta libraries. TCRdb reprocessed the 5' RACE reads via MiXCR and lists one record per CDR3 protein. In the table there are roughly 240,000 distinct CDR3 sequences, under 35% of which are singletons. This receptor was taken from a male donor with ankylosing spondylitis or in good health (not recorded which). Sequenced: blood, either unsorted or a sorted T cell fraction (not recorded which).

The chain's CDR3 is CSAGGHKSDEQFF. In DNA, the CDR3 is TGCAGTGCCGGCGGACATAAATCGGATGAGCAGTTCTTC. V is TRBV20-1 and J is TRBJ2-1; possibly TRBD1 for D (5 bases). The CDR3 length is 13 residues. The V end lost 6 bases, the J end lost 8 bases, and 17 bases lay between the germline ends. CDR1 and CDR2 (germline): DFQATT, SNEGSKA (reference sequence).